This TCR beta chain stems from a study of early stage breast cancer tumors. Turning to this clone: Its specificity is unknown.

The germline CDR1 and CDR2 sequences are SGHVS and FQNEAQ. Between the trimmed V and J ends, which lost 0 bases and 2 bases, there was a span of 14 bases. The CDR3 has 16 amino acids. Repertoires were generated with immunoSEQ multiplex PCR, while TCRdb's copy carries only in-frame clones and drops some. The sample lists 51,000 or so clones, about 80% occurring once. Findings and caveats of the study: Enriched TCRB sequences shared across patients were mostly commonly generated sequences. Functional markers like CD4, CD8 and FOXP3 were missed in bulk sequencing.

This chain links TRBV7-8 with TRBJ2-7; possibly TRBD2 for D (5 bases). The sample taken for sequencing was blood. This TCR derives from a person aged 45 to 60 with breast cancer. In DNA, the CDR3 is TGTGCCAGCAGCTTAGCGGAGGCCCCTTGGGCCTACGAGCAGTACTTC. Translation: CASSLAEAPWAYEQYF.